The next 23 T cell receptor beta chains were all read from a single sample in a study of blood T cells in healthy people across ages. A second PCR of roughly 7 to 11 cycles used a sample-barcoded 5' primer and a J-beta primer mix. TCRdb recomputed calls from the 5' RACE reads with MiXCR, one row per CDR3 protein. The repertoire includes some 670,000 distinct CDR3 sequences, roughly half of them detected once, and approximately 12% sits in the top ten. Sequenced input: blood. Receptor source: a woman of 80 years or more in good health.

The gene calls are TRBV5-1 and TRBJ2-1; D gene ambiguous. V dropped 0 bases and J dropped 10 bases, with 11 bases sitting between them. There are 13 residues in the CDR3. The germline V gene has CDR1 SGHRS and CDR2 YFSETQ. The CDR3 DNA reads as TGCGCCAGCAGCTTGGATCCAGGCCTCGAGCAGTTCTTC. It yields the protein CASSLDPGLEQFF.

This clonotype occurred a few times. The genes are TRBV27 and TRBJ1-1; tentative D call: TRBD1 (6 bases). The CDR3 is 13 amino acids. Per the germline V gene, CDR1 is MNHEY and CDR2 is SMNVEV (reference sequence). The germline V and J ends were trimmed by 6 bases and 6 bases, with 14 bases remaining between them. The CDR3 reads CASSHMAGAEAFF. The CDR3 DNA is TGTGCCAGCAGCCACATGGCAGGGGCTGAAGCTTTCTTT.

This chain joins TRBV6-6 and TRBJ2-5, with D possibly matching TRBD2 (6 bases). TRBJ2-7 explains the end of the DNA better; the J call may be wrong. This CDR3 is built from 13 residues. In germline, CDR1 is MNHNY, CDR2 SVGAGI (reference sequence). In nucleotides, the CDR3 is TGTGCCAGTATACGGGACTTTTCTAACGAGCAGTACTTC. Amino acid sequence: CASIRDFSNEQYF.

The chain employs TRBV5-1 and TRBJ2-1; tentatively, D is TRBD2 (5 bases). The CDR3 runs to 15 residues. Between the trimmed V and J ends, which lost 3 bases and 5 bases, there was a span of 15 bases. Germline V gives CDR1 SGHRS, CDR2 YFSETQ. CDR3 sequence (DNA): TGCGCCAGCAGCTCTGGACTTCCGACCAACAATGAGCAGTTCTTC. This translates into CASSSGLPTNNEQFF.

The rearrangement joins TRBV12-3 or TRBV12-4 to TRBJ2-2; the D call may be TRBD1 or TRBD2 (5 bases each). Trimming stripped 5 bases from V and 2 bases from J, with 15 bases between. The CDR3 covers 16 residues. The DNA of the CDR3 is TGTGCCAGCAGTAACTCCGGGACCGGCAACACCGGGGAGCTGTTTTTT. Protein product: CASSNSGTGNTGELFF.

This clonotype was observed a handful of times. The J gene is TRBJ1-5, the V gene TRBV20-1, with 7 bases fitting TRBD1. The CDR3 runs to 15 residues. Unmatched junction bases numbered 9, after V lost 3 bases and J lost 4 bases. Germline V CDR1 and CDR2: DFQATT, SNEGSKA (reference sequence). CDR3 in DNA: TGCAGTGCTAGCACCGGGACAGACCGTAATCAGCCCCAGCATTTT. This codes for CSASTGTDRNQPQHF.

In its sample, this clonotype was seen many times. The chain carries TRBV7-2 and TRBJ2-1, with D possibly matching TRBD2 (6 bases). CDR3 size: 17 residues. The V end was cut by 7 bases, the J end by 6 bases, with 25 bases between. CDR1 is SGHTA, CDR2 FQGNSA, per germline. CDR3 DNA sequence: TGTGCCAGCACCCCCCTCAGTACGGGGGTCGGGACCAATGAGCAGTTCTTC. Translating it yields CASTPLSTGVGTNEQFF. The full variable domain, rest sourced from reference TRBV7-2 and TRBJ2-1, is GAGVSQSPSNKVTEKGKDVELRCDPISGHTALYWYRQSLGQGLEFLIYFQGNSAPDKSGLPSDRFSAERTGGSVSTLTIQRTQQEDSAVYLCASTPLSTGVGTNEQFFGPGTRLTVL.

The chain is built from TRBV12-3 or TRBV12-4 and TRBJ2-3; the match to TRBD2 covers 7 bases. The CDR3 runs 16 residues. V was clipped by 5 bases and J by 1 base; unmatched bases: 9. For the CDR3, the DNA is TGTGCCAGCAGTCCGGGGAGGGCGGCTCGCACAGATACGCAGTATTTT. Translated: CASSPGRAARTDTQYF.

This clonotype has more than one count but fewer than ten. The rearrangement uses TRBV5-6 and TRBJ2-2; D remains ambiguous. The V end lost 4 bases, the J end lost 1 base, and 8 bases lay between the germline ends. CDR1 is SGHDT, CDR2 YYEEEE, per germline. The CDR3 covers 14 residues. The DNA of the CDR3 is TGTGCCAGCAGCCGCACATGGAACACCGGGGAGCTGTTTTTT. Translating gives CASSRTWNTGELFF. Supplemented by reference TRBV5-6 and TRBJ2-2, the full variable domain reads DAGVTQSPTHLIKTRGQQVTLRCSPKSGHDTVSWYQQALGQGPQFIFQYYEEEERQRGNFPDRFSGHQFPNYSSELNVNALLLGDSALYLCASSRTWNTGELFFGEGSRLTVL.

This clonotype has a handful of counts. The V and J genes are TRBV15 and TRBJ1-6, with TRBD1 as a possible D gene (6 bases). The germline gives CDR1 LNHNV, CDR2 YYDKDF (reference sequence). The CDR3 spans 16 residues. V lost 6 bases to trimming and J lost 1 base, with 13 bases between them. The CDR3 loop is CATRPGGGSYNSPLHF. The CDR3 DNA reads as TGTGCCACCAGGCCTGGAGGGGGTTCCTATAATTCACCCCTCCACTTT.

In this sample, this clonotype turned up once. The chain links TRBV7-9 to TRBJ2-5; TRBD1 matches at 7 bases. V dropped 0 bases and J dropped 11; count of bases not matched to a gene: 9. Germline V gene lookup returns CDR1 SEHNR and CDR2 FQNEAQ (reference sequence). The CDR3 loop spans 14 amino acids. CDR3 loop: CASSLAGQFDEQYF. The CDR3 coding sequence is TGTGCCAGCAGCTTAGCGGGACAGTTTGATGAGCAGTACTTC.

The CDR3 region has the DNA TGTGCCAGCAGTTCCCCGGGATCCCACAATGAGCAGTTCTTC. This gives the protein CASSSPGSHNEQFF. The rearrangement uses TRBV28 and TRBJ2-1, with a possible D match to TRBD2 (5 bases). The V end was cut by 4 bases, the J end by 5 bases, with 12 bases between. The length of the CDR3 is 14 residues. CDR1 is MDHEN and CDR2 is SYDVKM in the germline V gene. The full variable domain, in which reference TRBV28 and TRBJ2-1 provide the parts outside the CDR3, is DVKVTQSSRYLVKRTGEKVFLECVQDMDHENMFWYRQDPGLGLRLIYFSYDVKMKEKGDIPEGYSVSREKKERFSLILESASTNQTSMYLCASSSPGSHNEQFFGPGTRLTVL.

This clonotype was found many times. The rearrangement links TRBV6-5 to TRBJ2-5; D is ambiguous. V lost 1 base, J lost 7 bases, and 4 bases lay in between. Germline V gene sequence: CDR1 MNHEY, CDR2 SVGAGI. The CDR3 sequence is 11 residues long. CDR3 amino acids: CASSYYGTQYF. The CDR3 DNA reads TGTGCCAGCAGTTACTACGGGACCCAGTACTTC.

On this clonotype: A much larger clone differs by one base, so this may be a read error. The rearrangement uses TRBV7-9 and TRBJ2-1, with unresolved D. The CDR3 consists of 13 residues. Trimming removed 5 bases at V and 12 bases at J, with 17 bases between. The germline V gene has CDR1 SEHNR and CDR2 FQNEAQ (reference sequence). The chain's CDR3 is CASSPRSESRQFF. CDR3 bases: TGTGCCAGCAGCCCCCGGTCCGAGAGCCGGCAGTTCTTC.

Of note for this clonotype: One base away lies a much larger clone, so this may be a sequencing read error. J is TRBJ2-3 and V is TRBV2, with D perhaps matching TRBD2 (5 bases). CDR3 length equals 16 residues. The germline V gene encodes CDR1 SNHLY and CDR2 FYNNEI. CDR3 nucleotide sequence: TGTACCTCCGAAGAAGGGCTGGGTCCGGGAACAGATACGCAGTATTTT. Protein sequence: CTSEEGLGPGTDTQYF. The variable domain in full, with the rest retrieved from reference TRBV2 and TRBJ2-3, is EPEVTQTPSHQVTQMGQEVILRCVPISNHLYFYWYRQILGQKVEFLVSFYNNEISEKSEIFDDQFSVERPDGSNFTLKIRSTKLEDSAMYFCTSEEGLGPGTDTQYFGPGTRLTVL.

The J gene is TRBJ2-3, the V gene TRBV3-1; 11 bases map to TRBD2. Germline loops: CDR1 LGHDT, CDR2 YNNKEL (reference sequence). V shed 3 bases and J 1 base; nucleotides not matched to a gene: 15. This CDR3 spans 20 amino acids. The CDR3 is CASSQELAGDQAFGTDTQYF. CDR3 coding DNA: TGTGCCAGCAGCCAGGAACTAGCGGGAGATCAGGCCTTCGGCACAGATACGCAGTATTTT.

This clonotype appeared a few times. CDR3 nucleotides: TGTGCCAGCAGCCTTAGGACAGGGGGGGGGACTGAAGCTTTCTTT. Residues: CASSLRTGGGTEAFF. This chain links TRBV28 with TRBJ1-1; 10 bases are a match to TRBD1. CDR3 length equals 15 residues. Germline V gene lookup returns CDR1 MDHEN and CDR2 SYDVKM. Losses at the gene ends were 6 bases for V and 5 bases for J; bases not matched to a gene: 9.

In the case of this clonotype: A much larger clone is a single base away; this may be a read error. The chain uses TRBV20-1 and TRBJ1-2; D is ambiguous. The CDR3 spans 11 residues. Germline V gene data show CDR1 as DFQATT and CDR2 as SNEGSKA (reference sequence). CDR3 nucleotides: TGCGGTGCTAGTGAGGGAAGTGGCTACACCTTC. Its translation is CGASEGSGYTF.

This clonotype has only one observation. V is TRBV29-1 and J is TRBJ1-1; 7 bases fit TRBD1. The CDR3 runs to 12 residues. CDR1 SQVTM and CDR2 ANQGSEA come from the germline V gene. V lost 8 bases, J lost 7 bases, and 10 bases stayed unmatched. CDR3 bases: TGCAGCACCTACAGGGGTCGATTTGAAGCTTTCTTT. Translation gives CSTYRGRFEAFF.

This clonotype was picked up many times. The CDR3 here is CASSLDSRSSYNSPLHF. CDR3 DNA sequence: TGCGCCAGCAGCTTGGATTCCAGGAGCTCCTATAATTCACCCCTCCACTTT. The chain links TRBV5-1 to TRBJ1-6; D not certain. Trimming stripped 0 bases from V and 0 bases from J, with 10 bases between. The CDR3 sequence is 17 residues long. Germline loops: CDR1 SGHRS, CDR2 YFSETQ.

This clonotype was seen many times. At one boundary the junction diverges from the germline segment, which might be a read error. V usage is TRBV7-9 and J usage is TRBJ2-5, with D perhaps matching TRBD1 (5 bases). The CDR3 consists of 15 residues. From germline, CDR1 is SEHNR and CDR2 FQNEAQ (reference sequence). For the CDR3, the DNA is TGTGCCAGCAGTTTAGACAGCCAAGGTAGAGAGACCCAGTACTTC. Its translation: CASSLDSQGRETQYF.

The V and J genes are TRBV29-1 and TRBJ1-2; the D gene is possibly TRBD1 (6 bases). This CDR3 contains 13 residues. Per the germline V gene, CDR1 is SQVTM and CDR2 is ANQGSEA. Trimming stripped 4 bases from V and 4 bases from J, with 13 bases between. This CDR3 is CSVGGRGTYGYTF. The CDR3 nucleotides read TGCAGCGTTGGGGGCAGGGGTACCTATGGCTACACCTTC.

As regards this clonotype: At one end the junction does not follow the germline gene, possibly because of a read error. The V call is TRBV27, the J call TRBJ2-7; tentatively, D is TRBD1 (6 bases). The CDR3 runs to 13 residues. CDR1 is MNHEY and CDR2 is SMNVEV in the germline V gene (reference sequence). The CDR3 nucleotides read TGTTCCAGCAGTTTAGGACAGTCCTACGAGCAGTACTTC. Translation: CSSSLGQSYEQYF.